The 21 T cell receptor beta chains reported below all come from one sample, sequenced in a study of vaccination and CD4 T cells after COVID-19. An Oncomine TCR Beta short-read assay was used to sequence the DNA from cultured CD4+ T cells. Genomic DNA was taken out of cultured CD4+ T cells by extraction. TCRdb reprocessed the PCR reads with MiXCR, giving one entry per CDR3 protein. The table has around 10,000 distinct CDR3 sequences, around 30% seen once. Treatment specified: roughly 11-day PBMC culture with coronavirus spike peptide pools or control peptides (ViraFEST assay). CD4+ T cells that came from the unexposed donor were collected before the COVID-19 pandemic (2011-2018). For these TCRs, the target antigens are not known. Specimen: CD4+ T cells from blood, cultured in vitro. These receptors were collected from a human donor in good health.

V gene TRBV19 combines with J gene TRBJ1-2; D remains ambiguous. The CDR3 length is 12 residues. Trimming took 7 bases from V and 8 from J, leaving 14 bases between them. The germline CDR1 and CDR2 sequences are LNHDA and SQIVND (reference sequence). This chain's CDR3 is CASKAGLGGYTF. The CDR3 coding sequence is TGTGCCAGTAAGGCCGGACTGGGGGGCTACACCTTC.

This clonotype has only a few counts. The chain uses TRBV19 and TRBJ1-2, with TRBD1 matching 10 bases. The CDR3 sequence is 13 residues long. V shed 3 bases, J shed 8 bases, and the junction held 3 bases outside the gene matches. CDR1 and CDR2 from the germline V gene are LNHDA and SQIVND (reference sequence). In DNA, the CDR3 is TGTGCCAGTAGTATGGGACAGGGGTACGGCTACACCTTC. As protein: CASSMGQGYGYTF. The complete variable domain, with remaining parts taken from reference TRBV19 and TRBJ1-2, reads DGGITQSPKYLFRKEGQNVTLSCEQNLNHDAMYWYRQDPGQGLRLIYYSQIVNDFQKGDIAEGYSVSREKKESFPLTVTSAQKNPTAFYLCASSMGQGYGYTFGSGTRLTVV.

This clonotype was counted between two and nine times. The gene calls are TRBV7-9 and TRBJ2-4; D assignment may be TRBD1 or TRBD2 (7 bases each). This CDR3 is built from 15 residues. Per the germline V gene, CDR1 is SEHNR and CDR2 is FQNEAQ (reference sequence). V was clipped by 5 bases and J by 6 bases, with 17 bases between them. Here the CDR3 reads CASSPAGQKLNIQYF. The CDR3 bases are TGTGCCAGCAGCCCAGCGGGACAGAAGTTAAACATTCAGTACTTC.

The sample holds a few counts of this clonotype. The gene calls are TRBV19 and TRBJ2-3, with D unclear. Trimming stripped 8 bases from V and 11 bases from J, with 14 bases between. The CDR3 spans 11 residues. Per germline, CDR1 LNHDA and CDR2 SQIVND (reference sequence). The CDR3 coding sequence is TGTGCCAGTGACCTTGGGTCGGAGCAGTATTTT. This codes for CASDLGSEQYF.

This clonotype came up a few times. The V gene is TRBV20-1, the J gene TRBJ1-1; D ambiguous. Trimming took 0 bases from V and 0 from J, leaving 14 bases between them. The CDR3 contains 16 residues. Germline V gene sequence: CDR1 DFQATT, CDR2 SNEGSKA (reference sequence). As DNA, the CDR3 is TGCAGTGCTAGAGATCCCCAGAGTGGACTGAACACTGAAGCTTTCTTT. Translating it yields CSARDPQSGLNTEAFF.

DNA of the CDR3: TGTGCCAGCTCACCTATCGCGGGTTTGGGATACAATGAGCAGTTCTTC. The encoded protein is CASSPIAGLGYNEQFF. The chain has TRBV18 and TRBJ2-1; D possibly corresponds to TRBD2 (5 bases). Germline V CDR1 and CDR2: KGHSH, LQKENI. The CDR3 contains 16 residues. V was trimmed by 3 bases and J by 4 bases, leaving 16 bases between them.

This clonotype was seen only a few times. The chain links TRBV10-3 to TRBJ2-3; TRBD2 is a possible D gene (7 bases). This CDR3 contains 16 residues. V was trimmed by 4 bases and J by 2 bases, leaving 16 bases between them. Germline V gene sequence: CDR1 ENHRY, CDR2 SYGVKD. This chain's CDR3 is CAISGETGRVTDTQYF. CDR3 nucleotides: TGTGCCATCAGTGGTGAAACAGGGAGGGTCACAGATACGCAGTATTTT.

This clonotype was found a few times. This chain uses TRBV7-3 with TRBJ2-3; D may be TRBD1 (6 bases). The length of the CDR3 is 15 residues. Trimming stripped 3 bases from V and 6 bases from J, with 16 bases between. Germline lookup yields CDR1 SGHTA and CDR2 FQGTGA. CDR3: CASSFRQDSMDTQYF. The CDR3, as DNA: TGTGCCAGCAGCTTTAGACAGGATTCGATGGATACGCAGTATTTT.

The chain couples TRBV23-1 to TRBJ2-7; D ambiguous. TRBV23-1 is labeled an ORF, and its function is uncertain. CDR3 size: 14 residues. The V end was cut by 11 bases, the J end by 2 bases, with 19 bases between. The CDR3 loop reads CARRTERETYEQYF. For the CDR3, the DNA is TGCGCCCGAAGGACCGAAAGGGAAACCTACGAGCAGTACTTC.

The sample holds a few counts of this clonotype. V gene TRBV20-1 combines with J gene TRBJ2-5; D possibly corresponds to TRBD1 (6 bases). The V gene's germline CDR1 is DFQATT and CDR2 SNEGSKA (reference sequence). The CDR3 covers 12 residues. V was trimmed by 4 bases and J by 9 bases, leaving 15 bases between them. Written as DNA, the CDR3 is TGCAGTGCTATGCAGGGGTCCAATCCCCAGTACTTC. Protein product: CSAMQGSNPQYF.

The chain carries TRBV20-1 and TRBJ2-1, with D unresolved. Germline lookup yields CDR1 DFQATT and CDR2 SNEGSKA (reference sequence). CDR3 length equals 12 residues. V was cut by 6 bases and J by 5 bases, with 11 bases left in between. CDR3 in DNA: TGCAGTGCACCACGTTGGGACAATGAGCAGTTCTTC. Translation: CSAPRWDNEQFF.

This clonotype has only a few counts. The V gene is TRBV20-1, the J gene TRBJ1-5, with a possible D match to TRBD1 (6 bases). The CDR3 covers 15 residues. Germline loops: CDR1 DFQATT, CDR2 SNEGSKA (reference sequence). The ends were cut back, 4 bases at V and 1 base at J, with 14 bases in the middle. CDR3 sequence: CSAIPGVSSNQPQHF. The CDR3 nucleotides are TGCAGTGCTATTCCAGGGGTTTCAAGCAATCAGCCCCAGCATTTT.

The chain employs TRBV5-6 and TRBJ1-5; D possibly corresponds to TRBD1 (5 bases). Germline loops: CDR1 SGHDT, CDR2 YYEEEE. V was trimmed by 0 bases and J by 1 base, leaving 8 bases between them. The CDR3 consists of 15 residues. The CDR3 nucleotides read TGTGCCAGCAGCTTGGCCGGGGGGAGCAATCAGCCCCAGCATTTT. This encodes CASSLAGGSNQPQHF.

The genes are TRBV7-2 and TRBJ2-3; possibly TRBD1 for D (5 bases). CDR3 length equals 14 residues. CDR1 is SGHTA and CDR2 is FQGNSA in the germline V gene. Trimming left V 2 bases short and J 4 bases short, with 10 bases between. The CDR3 region has the DNA TGTGCCAGCAGCTTAATGAAGGGGTCAGATACGCAGTATTTT. It translates to CASSLMKGSDTQYF.

The chain carries TRBV6-2 or TRBV6-3 and TRBJ2-7; 10 bases are shared with TRBD2. After removal of 3 bases from V and 0 bases from J, the junction contained 5 bases not matched to a gene. Germline CDR1 reads MNHEY; CDR2 reads SVGEGT. The CDR3 covers 16 residues. Written as DNA, the CDR3 is TGTGCCAGCAGTTATAGCGGGAGGCCCAGCTCCTACGAGCAGTACTTC. This gives the protein CASSYSGRPSSYEQYF.

The gene calls are TRBV5-1 and TRBJ1-1; 8 positions agree with TRBD1. Trimming at V came to 0 bases and at J to 5 bases, leaving 9 bases not matched to a gene. The CDR3 runs 16 residues. Per the germline V gene, CDR1 is SGHRS and CDR2 is YFSETQ. DNA of the CDR3: TGCGCCAGCAGCTTGGGGCCACAGGGGGTAGGGACTGAAGCTTTCTTT. It translates to CASSLGPQGVGTEAFF. Supplemented by reference TRBV5-1 and TRBJ1-1, the full variable domain reads KAGVTQTPRYLIKTRGQQVTLSCSPISGHRSVSWYQQTPGQGLQFLFEYFSETQRNKGNFPGRFSGRQFSNSRSEMNVSTLELGDSALYLCASSLGPQGVGTEAFFGQGTRLTVV.

V is TRBV7-3 and J is TRBJ2-7; 7 bases agree with TRBD2. The germline V gene has CDR1 SGHTA and CDR2 FQGTGA. J lost 3 bases, V lost 5 bases, and 13 bases had no gene match. This CDR3 has 16 amino acids. CDR3 coding DNA: TGTGCCAGCAGCCCCTCTCCCGGGACTAAACTCTACGAGCAGTACTTC. Encoded protein: CASSPSPGTKLYEQYF.

CDR3 in amino acids: CASTSSGGSSYEQYF. The CDR3 region has the DNA TGTGCCAGCACCTCTAGCGGGGGGAGCTCCTACGAGCAGTACTTC. The rearrangement uses TRBV6-2 or TRBV6-3 and TRBJ2-7; 11 positions match TRBD2. Germline CDR1 and CDR2: MNHEY and SVGEGT. The CDR3 contains 15 residues. V gave up 7 bases and J gave up 0 bases; unmatched junction bases: 5.

The chain couples TRBV2 to TRBJ2-7, with D uncertain. The V end lost 4 bases, the J end lost 3 bases, and 13 bases lay between the germline ends. The germline gives CDR1 SNHLY, CDR2 FYNNEI. There are 14 residues in the CDR3. Written as DNA, the CDR3 is TGTGCCAGCAGTGCCCCCCTAGAAGGCTACGAGCAGTACTTC. It specifies CASSAPLEGYEQYF.

The CDR3 here is CASSYSGSYPVQFF. Written as DNA, the CDR3 is TGTGCCAGCAGTTACTCGGGCAGTTATCCTGTGCAGTTCTTC. The chain joins TRBV6-2 or TRBV6-3 to TRBJ2-1, with D uncertain. CDR1 MNHEY and CDR2 SVGEGT come from the germline V gene. The CDR3 consists of 14 residues. V lost 0 bases and J lost 12, with 15 bases in between.

The chain carries TRBV28 and TRBJ1-6, with 7 bases lining up with TRBD1. Germline V CDR1 and CDR2: MDHEN, SYDVKM. The CDR3 contains 13 residues. For the CDR3, the DNA is TGTGCGGGAGCAGGTCAGGGGGATTCACCCCTCCACTTT. Its protein product is CAGAGQGDSPLHF.